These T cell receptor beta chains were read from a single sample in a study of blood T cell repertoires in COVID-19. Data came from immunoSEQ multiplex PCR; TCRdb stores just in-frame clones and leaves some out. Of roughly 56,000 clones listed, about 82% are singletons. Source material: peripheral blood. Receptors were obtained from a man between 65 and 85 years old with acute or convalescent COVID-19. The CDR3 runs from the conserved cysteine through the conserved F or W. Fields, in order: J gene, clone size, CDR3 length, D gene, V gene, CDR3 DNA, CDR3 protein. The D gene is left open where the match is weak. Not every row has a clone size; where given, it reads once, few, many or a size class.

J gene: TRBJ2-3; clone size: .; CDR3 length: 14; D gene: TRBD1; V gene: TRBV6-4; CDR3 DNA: TGTGCCAGCAGGGAAGACAGGGGGCAAGATACGCAGTATTTT; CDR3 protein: CASREDRGQDTQYF
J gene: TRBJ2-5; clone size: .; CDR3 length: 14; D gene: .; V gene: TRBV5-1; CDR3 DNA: TGCGCCAGCAGCTTGGTCGGCGGACAAGAGACCCAGTACTTC; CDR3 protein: CASSLVGGQETQYF
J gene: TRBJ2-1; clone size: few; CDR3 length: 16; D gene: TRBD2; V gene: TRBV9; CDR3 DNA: TGTGCCAGCAGCGTAGCGACCGGGACTAGCGGAAATGAGCAGTTCTTC; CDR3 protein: CASSVATGTSGNEQFF
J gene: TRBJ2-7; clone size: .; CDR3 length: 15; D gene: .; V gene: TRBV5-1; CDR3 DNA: TGCGCCAGCAGCTCGACAGCTTCTGTAAGCTACGAGCAGTACTTC; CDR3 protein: CASSSTASVSYEQYF
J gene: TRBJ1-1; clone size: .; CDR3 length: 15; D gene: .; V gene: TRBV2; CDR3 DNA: TGTGCCAGCAGTGAAGTAAGGGTGAGGGACACTGAAGCTTTCTTT; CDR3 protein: CASSEVRVRDTEAFF
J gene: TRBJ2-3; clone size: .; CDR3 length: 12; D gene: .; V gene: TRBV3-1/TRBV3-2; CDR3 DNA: TGTGCCAGCAGCCTTTACACAGATACGCAGTATTTT; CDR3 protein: CASSLYTDTQYF
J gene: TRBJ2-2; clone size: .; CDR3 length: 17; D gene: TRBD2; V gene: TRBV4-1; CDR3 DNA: TGCGCCAGCAGCCCCTCCTTAGCGGGGGGGTACACCGGGGAGCTGTTTTTT; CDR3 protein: CASSPSLAGGYTGELFF
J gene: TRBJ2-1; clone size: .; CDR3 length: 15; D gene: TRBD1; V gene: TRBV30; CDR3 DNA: TGTGCCTGGAGGGTGCGCCGGGACAGCTACAATGAGCAGTTCTTC; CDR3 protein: CAWRVRRDSYNEQFF
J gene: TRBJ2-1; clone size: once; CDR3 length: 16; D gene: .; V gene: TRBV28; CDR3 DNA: TGTGCCAGCAGTCCCCCTCGACTAGTCCCCCCAAATGAGCAGTTCTTC; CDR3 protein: CASSPPRLVPPNEQFF
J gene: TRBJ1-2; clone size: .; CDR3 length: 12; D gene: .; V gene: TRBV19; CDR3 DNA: TGTGCCAGTAGTATGAACCGACCGCGGTTCACCTTC; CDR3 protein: CASSMNRPRFTF
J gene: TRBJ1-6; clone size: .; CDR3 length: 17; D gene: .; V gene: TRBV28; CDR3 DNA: TGTGCCAGCAGTACTCCTCCTTCAGTGGGCAGGCATTCACCCCTCCACTTT; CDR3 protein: CASSTPPSVGRHSPLHF
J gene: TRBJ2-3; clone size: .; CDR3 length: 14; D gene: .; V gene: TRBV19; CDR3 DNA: TGTGCCAGTAGGCCTGGGGCTTACACAGATACGCAGTATTTT; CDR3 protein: CASRPGAYTDTQYF
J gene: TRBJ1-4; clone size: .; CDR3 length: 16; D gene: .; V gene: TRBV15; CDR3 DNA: TGTGCCACCAGCGGCTGGGGGCTGCCGGCTAATGAAAAACTGTTTTTT; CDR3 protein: CATSGWGLPANEKLFF
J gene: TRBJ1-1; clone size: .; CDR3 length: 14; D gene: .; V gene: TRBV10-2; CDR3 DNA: TGCGCCAGCAGGGATGGGACTGCCAACACTGAAGCTTTCTTT; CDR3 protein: CASRDGTANTEAFF
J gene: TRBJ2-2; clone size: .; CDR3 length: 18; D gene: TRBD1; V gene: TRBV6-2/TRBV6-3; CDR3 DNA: TGTGCCAGCAGTTACTCTCGAGGCAGGGGGTGGAACACCGGGGAGCTGTTTTTT; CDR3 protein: CASSYSRGRGWNTGELFF
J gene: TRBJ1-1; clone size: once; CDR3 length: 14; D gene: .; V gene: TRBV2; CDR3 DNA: TGTGCCAGCATCCCAGGGGAATTTGGCACTGAAGCTTTCTTT; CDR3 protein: CASIPGEFGTEAFF
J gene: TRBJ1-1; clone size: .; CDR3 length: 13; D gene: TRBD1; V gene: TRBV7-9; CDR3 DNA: TGTGCCAGCAGCTCTCGACAGGGGGATGAAGCTTTCTTT; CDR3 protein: CASSSRQGDEAFF
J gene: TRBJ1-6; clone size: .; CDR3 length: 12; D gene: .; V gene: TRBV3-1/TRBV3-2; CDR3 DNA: TGTGCCAGCGGACATGCGGATTCACCCCTCCACTTT; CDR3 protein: CASGHADSPLHF
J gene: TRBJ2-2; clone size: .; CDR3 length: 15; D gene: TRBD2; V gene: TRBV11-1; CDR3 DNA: TGTGCCAGCACCCCGGCGGGGGGGCGTGTCGGGGAGCTGTTTTTT; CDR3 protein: CASTPAGGRVGELFF
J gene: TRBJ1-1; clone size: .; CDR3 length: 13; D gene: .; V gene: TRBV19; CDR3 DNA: TGTGCCAGTATACAGGGTTCCTACACTGAAGCTTTCTTT; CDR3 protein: CASIQGSYTEAFF
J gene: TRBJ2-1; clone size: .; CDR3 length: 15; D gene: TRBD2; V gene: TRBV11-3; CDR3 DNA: TGTGCCAGCAGCTCAGGACTAGTAACCTACAATGAGCAGTTCTTC; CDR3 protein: CASSSGLVTYNEQFF
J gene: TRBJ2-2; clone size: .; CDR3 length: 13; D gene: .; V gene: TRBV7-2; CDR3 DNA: TGTGCCAGCAGCTTAGACAGCACCGGGGAGCTGTTTTTT; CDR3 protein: CASSLDSTGELFF
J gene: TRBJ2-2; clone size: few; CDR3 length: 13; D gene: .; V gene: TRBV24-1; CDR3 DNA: TGTGCCACCAGTGAACAAAACACCGGGGAGCTGTTTTTT; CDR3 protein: CATSEQNTGELFF
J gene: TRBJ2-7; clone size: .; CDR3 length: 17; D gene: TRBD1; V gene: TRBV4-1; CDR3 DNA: TGCGCCAGCAGCCCCGGACAGGGAAGAGGCGGAGGCTACGAGCAGTACTTC; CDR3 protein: CASSPGQGRGGGYEQYF
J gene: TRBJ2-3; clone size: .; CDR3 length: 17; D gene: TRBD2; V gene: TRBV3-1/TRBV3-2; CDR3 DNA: TGTGCCAGCAGCCAAGATCTTGGGGGGGATAGCACAGATACGCAGTATTTT; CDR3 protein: CASSQDLGGDSTDTQYF
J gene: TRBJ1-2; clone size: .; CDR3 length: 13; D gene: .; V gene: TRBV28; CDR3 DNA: TGTGCCAGCAGTTTCCGGGAGCACTATGGCTACACCTTC; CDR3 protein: CASSFREHYGYTF
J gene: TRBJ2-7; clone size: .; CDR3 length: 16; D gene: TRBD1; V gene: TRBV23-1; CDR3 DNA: TGCGCCAGCAGACCCCGGCCCACAGGGGGCTGCTACGAGCAGTACTTC; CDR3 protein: CASRPRPTGGCYEQYF
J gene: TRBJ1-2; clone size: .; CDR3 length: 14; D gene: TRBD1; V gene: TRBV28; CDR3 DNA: TGTGCCAGCCAAAGGACAGGAAAGGGTTCCGGCTACACCTTC; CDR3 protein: CASQRTGKGSGYTF
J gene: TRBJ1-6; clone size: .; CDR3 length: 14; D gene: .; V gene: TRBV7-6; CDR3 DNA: TGTGCCAGCAGCCCCTTTCAGAGGGATTCACCCCTCCACTTT; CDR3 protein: CASSPFQRDSPLHF
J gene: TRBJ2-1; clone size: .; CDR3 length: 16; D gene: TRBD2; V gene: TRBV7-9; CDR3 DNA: TGTGCCAGCAGCTCCTACGGGGGGTCCTCCTACAATGAGCAGTTCTTC; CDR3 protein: CASSSYGGSSYNEQFF
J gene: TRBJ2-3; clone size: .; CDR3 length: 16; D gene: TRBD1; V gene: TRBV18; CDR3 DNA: TGTGCCAGCACTCCCGAACCGGGACAGAGCACAGATACGCAGTATTTT; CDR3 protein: CASTPEPGQSTDTQYF
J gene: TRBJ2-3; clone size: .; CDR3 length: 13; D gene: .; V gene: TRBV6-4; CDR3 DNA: TGTGCCAGCTCTGGGGGCCCGGGAGATACGCAGTATTTT; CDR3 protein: CASSGGPGDTQYF
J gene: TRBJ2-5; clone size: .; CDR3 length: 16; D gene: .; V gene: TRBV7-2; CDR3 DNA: TGTGCCAGCAGCTTAAGAGTAGGAGGGCGCGGGGAGACCCAGTACTTC; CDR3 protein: CASSLRVGGRGETQYF
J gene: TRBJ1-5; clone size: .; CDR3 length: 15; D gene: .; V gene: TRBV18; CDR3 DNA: TGTGCCAGCTCCCGGGGGGAGGTTAACAATCAGCCCCAGCATTTT; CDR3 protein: CASSRGEVNNQPQHF
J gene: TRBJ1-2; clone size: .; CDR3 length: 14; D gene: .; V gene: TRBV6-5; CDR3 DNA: TGTGCCAGCAGTACCCTGGAGGGTGACTATGGCTACACCTTC; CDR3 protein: CASSTLEGDYGYTF
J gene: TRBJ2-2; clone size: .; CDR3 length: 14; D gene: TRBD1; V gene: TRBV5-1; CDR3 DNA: TGCGCCAGCAGCGGGGGACAGGGCCCCGGGGAGCTGTTTTTT; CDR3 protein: CASSGGQGPGELFF
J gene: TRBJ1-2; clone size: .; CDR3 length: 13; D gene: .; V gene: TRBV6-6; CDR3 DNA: TGTGCCAGCAGTTACTCGAGTGAAGAGGGCTACACCTTC; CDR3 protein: CASSYSSEEGYTF
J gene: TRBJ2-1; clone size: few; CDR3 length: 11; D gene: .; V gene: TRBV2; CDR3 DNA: TGTGCCAGCGAGCTATACAATGAGCAGTTCTTC; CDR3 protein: CASELYNEQFF
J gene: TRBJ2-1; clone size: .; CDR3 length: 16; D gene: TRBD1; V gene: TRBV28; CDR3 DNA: TGTGCCAGCAGCCTTATACAGGGGGGAGGCCACAATGAGCAGTTCTTC; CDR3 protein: CASSLIQGGGHNEQFF
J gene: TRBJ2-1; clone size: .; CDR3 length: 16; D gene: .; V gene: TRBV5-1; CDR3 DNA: TGCGCCAGCAGCTTGTGGGCAGGAGGTCCCTACAATGAGCAGTTCTTC; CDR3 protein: CASSLWAGGPYNEQFF
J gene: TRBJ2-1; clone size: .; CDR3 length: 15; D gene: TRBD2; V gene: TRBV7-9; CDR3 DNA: TGTGCCAGCAGCTTAAAACCGGGGGGGCCGAATGAGCAGTTCTTC; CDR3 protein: CASSLKPGGPNEQFF